This T cell receptor (beta chain) was documented in a study of shared clonotypes between healthy human individuals. Clones were read by immunoSEQ multiplex PCR, and TCRdb kept only the in-frame ones, dropping some. The table records approximately 710,000 clones, 90% of them present only once. Study results and limitations: As a rule, naive subsets had a larger estimated richness than memory subsets.

As to this clone: Its antigen is not known.

Trimming left V 0 bases short and J 2 bases short, with 5 bases between. From germline, CDR1 is PRHDT and CDR2 FYEKMQ (reference sequence). The CDR3 has 13 amino acids. The material sequenced was memory CD8+ T cells from PBMCs. Subset noted: CD45RO+ cells pooled with CCR7-negative TemRA cells. This rearrangement joins TRBV13 to TRBJ2-7, with D hard to call. This TCR was recovered from a man between 18 and 29 years old in good health. Some clones in this sample may be carry-over from other donors' samples. The CDR3 sequence is CASSLGSPYEQYF. The CDR3 bases are TGTGCCAGCAGCTTAGGGTCTCCCTACGAGCAGTACTTC. Together with reference TRBV13 and TRBJ2-7, the CDR3 gives the full variable domain: AAGVIQSPRHLIKEKRETATLKCYPIPRHDTVYWYQQGPGQDPQFLISFYEKMQSDKGSIPDRFSAQQFSDYHSELNMSSLELGDSALYFCASSLGSPYEQYFGPGTRLTVT.